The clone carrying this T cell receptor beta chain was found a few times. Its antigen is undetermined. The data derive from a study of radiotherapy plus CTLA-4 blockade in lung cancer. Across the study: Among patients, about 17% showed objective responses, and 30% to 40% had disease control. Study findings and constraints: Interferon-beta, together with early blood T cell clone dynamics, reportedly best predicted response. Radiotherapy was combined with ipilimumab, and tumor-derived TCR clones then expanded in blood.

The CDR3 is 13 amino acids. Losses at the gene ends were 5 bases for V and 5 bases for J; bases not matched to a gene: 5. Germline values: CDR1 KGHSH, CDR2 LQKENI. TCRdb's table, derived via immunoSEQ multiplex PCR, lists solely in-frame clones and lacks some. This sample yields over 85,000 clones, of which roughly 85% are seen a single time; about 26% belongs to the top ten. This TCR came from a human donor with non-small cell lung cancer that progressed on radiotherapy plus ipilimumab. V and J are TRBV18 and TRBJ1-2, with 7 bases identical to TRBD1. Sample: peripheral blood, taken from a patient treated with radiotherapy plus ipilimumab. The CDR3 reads CASSGTDLYGYTF. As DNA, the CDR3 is TGTGCCAGCTCAGGGACAGACCTTTATGGCTACACCTTC.